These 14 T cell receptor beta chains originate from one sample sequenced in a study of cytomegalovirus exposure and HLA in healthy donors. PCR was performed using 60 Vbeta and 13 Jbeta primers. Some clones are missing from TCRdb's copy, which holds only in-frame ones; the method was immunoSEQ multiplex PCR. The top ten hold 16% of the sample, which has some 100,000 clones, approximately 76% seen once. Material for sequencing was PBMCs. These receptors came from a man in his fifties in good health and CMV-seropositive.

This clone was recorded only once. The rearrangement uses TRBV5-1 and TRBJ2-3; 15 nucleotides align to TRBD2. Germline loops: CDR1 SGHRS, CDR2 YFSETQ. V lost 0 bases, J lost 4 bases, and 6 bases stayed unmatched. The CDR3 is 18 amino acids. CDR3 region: CASSLVGTSGGPPDTQYF. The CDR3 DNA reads TGCGCCAGCAGCTTGGTGGGGACTAGCGGGGGGCCTCCAGATACGCAGTATTTT.

In DNA form, the CDR3 reads TGCAGCGTAGCCCTAGCGGGTATTAACAATGAGCAGTTCTTC. This gives the protein CSVALAGINNEQFF. The V gene is TRBV29-1, the J gene TRBJ2-1, with 8 positions matching TRBD2. The trim removed 6 bases at V and 5 bases at J, leaving 9 bases unmatched. This CDR3 has 14 amino acids. Looked up from germline, CDR1 is SQVTM and CDR2 is ANQGSEA.

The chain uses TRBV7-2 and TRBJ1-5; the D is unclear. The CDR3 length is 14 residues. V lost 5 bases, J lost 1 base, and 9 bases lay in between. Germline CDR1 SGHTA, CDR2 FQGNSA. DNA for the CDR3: TGTGCCAGCAGCGACTCATTAAGCAATCAGCCCCAGCATTTT. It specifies CASSDSLSNQPQHF.

CDR3 residues: CASRPDSSYGYTF. The CDR3 nucleotides are TGTGCCAGCAGACCCGACAGTTCCTATGGCTACACCTTC. The J gene is TRBJ1-2, the V gene TRBV7-9; D is perhaps TRBD1 (5 bases). Trimming removed 6 bases at V and 4 bases at J, with 12 bases between. This CDR3 region has 13 residues. Germline CDR1 reads SEHNR; CDR2 reads FQNEAQ (reference sequence). The variable domain in full, with the rest retrieved from reference TRBV7-9 and TRBJ1-2, is DTGVSQNPRHKITKRGQNVTFRCDPISEHNRLYWYRQTLGQGPEFLTYFQNEAQLEKSRLLSDRFSAERPKGSFSTLEIQRTEQGDSAMYLCASRPDSSYGYTFGSGTRLTVV.

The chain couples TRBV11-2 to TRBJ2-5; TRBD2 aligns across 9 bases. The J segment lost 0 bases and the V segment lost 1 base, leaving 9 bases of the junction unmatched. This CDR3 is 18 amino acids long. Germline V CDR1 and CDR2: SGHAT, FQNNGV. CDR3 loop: CASSLVAGGLSYQETQYF. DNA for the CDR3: TGTGCCAGCAGCTTAGTCGCGGGGGGGCTATCCTACCAAGAGACCCAGTACTTC.

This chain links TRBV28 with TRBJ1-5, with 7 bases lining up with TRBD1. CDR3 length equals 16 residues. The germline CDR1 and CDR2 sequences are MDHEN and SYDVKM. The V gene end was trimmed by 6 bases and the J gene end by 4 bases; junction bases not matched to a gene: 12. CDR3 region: CASSQRRQGPNQPQHF. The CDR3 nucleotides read TGTGCCAGCAGCCAGCGAAGACAGGGACCGAATCAGCCCCAGCATTTT. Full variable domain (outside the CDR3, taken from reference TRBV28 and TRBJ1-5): DVKVTQSSRYLVKRTGEKVFLECVQDMDHENMFWYRQDPGLGLRLIYFSYDVKMKEKGDIPEGYSVSREKKERFSLILESASTNQTSMYLCASSQRRQGPNQPQHFGDGTRLSIL.

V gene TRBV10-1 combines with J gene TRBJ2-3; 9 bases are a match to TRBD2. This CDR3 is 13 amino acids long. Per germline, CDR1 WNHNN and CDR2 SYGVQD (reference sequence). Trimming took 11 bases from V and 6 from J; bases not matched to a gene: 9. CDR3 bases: TGCGCCGACGGGGTAGCGGGAGCCGATACGCAGTATTTT. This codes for CADGVAGADTQYF.

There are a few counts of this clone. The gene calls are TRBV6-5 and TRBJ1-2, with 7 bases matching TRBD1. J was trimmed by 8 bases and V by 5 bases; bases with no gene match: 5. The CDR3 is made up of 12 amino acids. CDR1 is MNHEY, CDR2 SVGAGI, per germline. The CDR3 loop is CASSGTVWGYTF. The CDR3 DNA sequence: TGTGCCAGCAGTGGGACAGTCTGGGGCTACACCTTC.

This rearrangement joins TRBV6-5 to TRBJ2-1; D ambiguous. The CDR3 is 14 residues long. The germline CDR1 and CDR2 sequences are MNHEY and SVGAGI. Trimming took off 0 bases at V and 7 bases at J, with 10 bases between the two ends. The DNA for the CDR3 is TGTGCCAGCAGTTACTCGAGCTACCGAAATGAGCAGTTCTTC. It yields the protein CASSYSSYRNEQFF.

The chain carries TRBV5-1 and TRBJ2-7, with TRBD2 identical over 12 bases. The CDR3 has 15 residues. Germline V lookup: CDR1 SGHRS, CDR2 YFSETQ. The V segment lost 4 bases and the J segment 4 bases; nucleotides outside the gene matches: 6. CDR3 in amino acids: CASSHLAGGDYEQYF. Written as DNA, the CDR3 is TGCGCCAGCAGCCATCTAGCGGGAGGGGATTACGAGCAGTACTTC.

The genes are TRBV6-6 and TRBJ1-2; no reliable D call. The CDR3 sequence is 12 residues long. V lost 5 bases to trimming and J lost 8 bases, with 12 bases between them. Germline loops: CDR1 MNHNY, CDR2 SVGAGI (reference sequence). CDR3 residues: CASSPTAAGYTF. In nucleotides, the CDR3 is TGTGCCAGCAGTCCCACTGCCGCGGGCTACACCTTC.

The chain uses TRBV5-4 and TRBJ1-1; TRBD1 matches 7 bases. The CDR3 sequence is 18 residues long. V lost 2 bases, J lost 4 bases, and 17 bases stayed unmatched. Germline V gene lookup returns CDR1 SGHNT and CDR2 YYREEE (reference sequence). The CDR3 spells CASSFFRTGGGWGTEAFF. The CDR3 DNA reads TGTGCCAGCAGCTTTTTCCGGACAGGCGGCGGGTGGGGCACTGAAGCTTTCTTT.

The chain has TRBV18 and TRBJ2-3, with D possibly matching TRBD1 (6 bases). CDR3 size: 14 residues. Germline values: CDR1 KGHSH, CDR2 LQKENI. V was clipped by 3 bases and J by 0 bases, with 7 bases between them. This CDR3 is CASSPGASTDTQYF. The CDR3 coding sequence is TGTGCCAGCTCACCGGGGGCTAGCACAGATACGCAGTATTTT. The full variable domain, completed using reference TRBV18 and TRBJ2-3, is NAGVMQNPRHLVRRRGQEARLRCSPMKGHSHVYWYRQLPEEGLKFMVYLQKENIIDESGMPKERFSAEFPKEGPSILRIQQVVRGDSAAYFCASSPGASTDTQYFGPGTRLTVL.

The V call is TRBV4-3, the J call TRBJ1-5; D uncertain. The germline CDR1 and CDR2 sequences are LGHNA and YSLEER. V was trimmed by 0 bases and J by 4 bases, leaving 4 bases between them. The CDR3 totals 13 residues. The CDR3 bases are TGCGCCAGCAGCCAAGATCCGAATCAGCCCCAGCATTTT. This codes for CASSQDPNQPQHF.